The 8 T cell receptor beta chains listed next were all sequenced from one sample in a study of T cell responses to AZD1222 COVID-19 vaccine. Profiling relied on immunoSEQ multiplex PCR, and the TCRdb table lists in-frame clones only, not all of them. The table shows some 120,000 clones, with approximately 82% occurring only once. The sample consisted of peripheral blood, taken 28 days after the second AZD1222 dose. All receptors derive from an adult who received the AZD1222 COVID-19 vaccine.

The CDR3 loop reads CASTGLNTGELFF. DNA for the CDR3: TGTGCCAGCACGGGGCTGAACACCGGGGAGCTGTTTTTT. This sequence joins TRBV12-3 or TRBV12-4 and TRBJ2-2; D tentatively reads TRBD1 or TRBD2 (5 bases each). Trimming removed 7 bases at V and 1 base at J, with 7 bases between. The CDR3 runs 13 residues.

The genes are TRBV4-3 and TRBJ2-2; D uncertain. Germline V gene sequence: CDR1 LGHNA, CDR2 YSLEER. The CDR3 extends over 18 amino acids. Trimming removed 0 bases from V and 2 bases from J, with 16 bases in between. The CDR3 DNA follows: TGCGCCAGCAGCCAAGAGATGGTGGCCCGTCTTAACACCGGGGAGCTGTTTTTT. Its translation: CASSQEMVARLNTGELFF.

The chain links TRBV5-1 to TRBJ2-7; possibly TRBD1 for D (6 bases). In germline, CDR1 is SGHRS, CDR2 YFSETQ. Between the trimmed V and J ends, which lost 0 bases and 2 bases, there was a span of 6 bases. The CDR3 contains 13 residues. The CDR3 region has the DNA TGCGCCAGCAGCTTGGACAGGGCCTACGAGCAGTACTTC. It translates to CASSLDRAYEQYF.

V gene TRBV5-1 combines with J gene TRBJ2-3, with D tentatively TRBD1 or TRBD2 (5 bases each). Germline V lookup: CDR1 SGHRS, CDR2 YFSETQ. The CDR3 has 14 amino acids. The V gene lost 10 bases and the J gene lost 4 bases, with 19 bases spanning the gap. In nucleotides, the CDR3 is TGCGCCTCCCAAGGGGCCCCCGGGGCAGATACGCAGTATTTT. Encoded protein: CASQGAPGADTQYF.

This sequence joins TRBV5-6 and TRBJ2-2; the D is unclear. Trimming pared 4 bases from V and 0 bases from J, leaving 13 bases between. This CDR3 contains 16 residues. Looked up from germline, CDR1 is SGHDT and CDR2 is YYEEEE. CDR3 residues: CASSAQELTNTGELFF. DNA of the CDR3: TGTGCCAGCAGCGCGCAAGAGTTAACGAACACCGGGGAGCTGTTTTTT.

The rearrangement links TRBV9 to TRBJ1-2; D remains ambiguous. Germline CDR1 reads SGDLS; CDR2 reads YYNGEE. This CDR3 comprises 14 residues. Trimming stripped 0 bases from V and 8 bases from J, with 14 bases between. This chain's CDR3 is CASSVAEGKKGYTF. In DNA, the CDR3 is TGTGCCAGCAGCGTAGCAGAGGGTAAGAAGGGCTACACCTTC.

This rearrangement joins TRBV11-2 to TRBJ1-5; D is perhaps TRBD1 (5 bases). The CDR3 is made up of 15 amino acids. The V and J ends lost 1 base and 0 bases respectively, with 7 bases between them. In germline, CDR1 is SGHAT, CDR2 FQNNGV. Here the CDR3 DNA reads TGTGCCAGCAGCTTAGGGGGGTATAGCAATCAGCCCCAGCATTTT. Residues: CASSLGGYSNQPQHF.

This chain connects TRBV7-8 to TRBJ1-2, with 9 nucleotides matching TRBD1. The CDR3 is made up of 13 amino acids. V trimming: 5 bases; J trimming: 6 bases; junction bases outside the gene matches: 4. Germline CDR1 reads SGHVS; CDR2 reads FQNEAQ. The CDR3 DNA reads TGTGCCAGCAGCACCGGGACAGGGAATGGCTACACCTTC. Amino acid sequence: CASSTGTGNGYTF. The entire variable domain, with the rest obtained from reference TRBV7-8 and TRBJ1-2, is as follows: GAGVSQSPRYKVAKRGQDVALRCDPISGHVSLFWYQQALGQGPEFLTYFQNEAQLDKSGLPSDRFFAERPEGSVSTLKIQRTQQEDSAVYLCASSTGTGNGYTFGSGTRLTVV.